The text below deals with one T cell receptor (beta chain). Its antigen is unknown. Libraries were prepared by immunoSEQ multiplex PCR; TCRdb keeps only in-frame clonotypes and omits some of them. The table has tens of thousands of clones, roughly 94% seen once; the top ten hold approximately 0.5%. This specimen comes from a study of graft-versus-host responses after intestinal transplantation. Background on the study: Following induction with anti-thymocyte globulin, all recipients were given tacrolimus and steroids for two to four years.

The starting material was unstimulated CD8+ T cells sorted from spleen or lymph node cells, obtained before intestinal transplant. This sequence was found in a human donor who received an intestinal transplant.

CDR3 loop: CASSLMSVRLSGANVLTF. DNA for the CDR3: TGTGCCAGCAGTTTAATGTCCGTCCGTCTCTCTGGGGCCAACGTCCTGACTTTC. The chain carries TRBV28 and TRBJ2-6, with D unclear. Germline loops: CDR1 MDHEN, CDR2 SYDVKM. Trimming stripped 2 bases from V and 0 bases from J, with 14 bases between. The CDR3 extends over 18 amino acids.